This T cell receptor (beta chain) emerged from a study of naive and memory T cell subsets. Study results and limitations: TCR abundance followed a power law differing between naive and memory subsets. Gini index rose across naive, CM, EM and EMRA in CD4 and CD8. Possibly reflecting memory cells re-expressing CD45RA, a few larger clonotypes occurred in naive repertoires, especially CD8.

CD4 T cells were positively selected, then CD8 T cells from the CD4-negative fraction. This clonotype occurred a few times. Antigen specificity is unknown. The beta constant-region primer was an equimolar mix of two oligonucleotides covering TRBC1 and TRBC2. Four rounds of PCR amplified the ligated cDNA using nested alpha and beta constant-region primers plus SP2. The cDNA 3' end received a ligated single-stranded oligonucleotide carrying the SP2 primer and a 12-nucleotide UMI. TCRdb called the UMI-ligation and nested PCR reads again in MiXCR, with one record for every CDR3 protein. The top ten hold 0.09% to 0.13% of the sample, which has 120,000 to 150,000 distinct CDR3 sequences, under 25% seen once. The CDR3 totals 15 residues. Per germline, CDR1 DFQATT and CDR2 SNEGSKA (reference sequence). V was cut by 1 base and J by 2 bases, with 12 bases left in between.

The specimen sequenced was naive CD4+ T cells from blood. The sequence was obtained from a human donor in good health. V gene TRBV20-1 combines with J gene TRBJ1-3, with D hard to call. The CDR3 sequence: CSARGGAGAGNTIYF. Written as DNA, the CDR3 is TGCAGTGCTAGAGGCGGTGCTGGAGCTGGAAACACCATATATTTT.